This T cell receptor beta chain was recorded in a study of cytomegalovirus exposure and HLA in healthy donors. Turning to the study itself: The roughly 670 first-cohort repertoires shared a platform with the roughly 110 validation repertoires, as reported in a later analysis.

The CDR3 has 14 residues. The germline V gene encodes CDR1 LNHDA and CDR2 SQIVND (reference sequence). Trimming stripped 3 bases from V and 7 bases from J, with 14 bases between. Only in-frame clones appear in the TCRdb table, and some are missing; sequencing was by immunoSEQ multiplex PCR. The sample contains roughly 50,000 clones, over 75% of which appear only once. A single count supports this clone. This chain joins TRBV19 and TRBJ2-3, with no clear D. This clonotype originated in a man in his late teens or twenties in good health and CMV-seronegative. The specimen was PBMCs. CDR3 amino acids: CASSIPGSTNTQYF. The CDR3 region has the DNA TGTGCCAGTAGTATTCCCGGGTCCACGAATACGCAGTATTTT.